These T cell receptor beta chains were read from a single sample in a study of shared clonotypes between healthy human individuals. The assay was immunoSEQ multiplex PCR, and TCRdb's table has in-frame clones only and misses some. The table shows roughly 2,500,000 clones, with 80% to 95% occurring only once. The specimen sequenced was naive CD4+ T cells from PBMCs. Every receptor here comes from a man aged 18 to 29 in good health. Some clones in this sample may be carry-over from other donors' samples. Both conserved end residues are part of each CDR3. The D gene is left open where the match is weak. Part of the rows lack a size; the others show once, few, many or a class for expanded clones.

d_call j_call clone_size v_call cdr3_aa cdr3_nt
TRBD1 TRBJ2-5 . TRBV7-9 CASSTGTGVLETQYF TGTGCCAGCAGCACCGGGACAGGGGTCTTAGAGACCCAGTACTTC
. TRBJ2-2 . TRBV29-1 CSVFPRNTGELFF TGCAGCGTCTTCCCGCGGAACACCGGGGAGCTGTTTTTT
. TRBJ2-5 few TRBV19 CASSPRPQGFAETQYF TGTGCCAGTAGTCCCCGTCCCCAGGGCTTTGCGGAGACCCAGTACTTC
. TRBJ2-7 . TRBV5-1 CASSSGDPYEQYF TGCGCCAGCAGCTCCGGCGACCCCTACGAGCAGTACTTC
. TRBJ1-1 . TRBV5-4 CASSLTLNTEAFF TGTGCCAGCAGCCTGACGTTGAACACTGAAGCTTTCTTT
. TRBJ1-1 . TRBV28 CASFKRWRANTEAFF TGTGCCAGCTTCAAACGTTGGAGGGCGAACACTGAAGCTTTCTTT
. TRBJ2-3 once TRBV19 CASSREMVPMSTDTQYF TGTGCCAGTAGTAGGGAGATGGTTCCGATGAGCACAGATACGCAGTATTTT
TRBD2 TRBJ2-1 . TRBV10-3 CAISELSGSLNEQFF TGTGCCATCAGTGAGCTTAGCGGGAGTCTCAATGAGCAGTTCTTC
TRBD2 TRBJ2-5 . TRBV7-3 CASSLAGGTETQYF TGTGCCAGCAGCTTAGCGGGGGGGACGGAGACCCAGTACTTC
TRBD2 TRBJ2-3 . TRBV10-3 CAISESLTSGFSPLTDTQYF TGTGCCATCAGTGAGTCGCTGACTAGCGGGTTTTCCCCTCTCACAGATACGCAGTATTTT
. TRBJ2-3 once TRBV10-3 CAISEGPIGTQYF TGTGCCATCAGTGAAGGTCCGATAGGTACGCAGTATTTT
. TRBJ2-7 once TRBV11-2 CASSLVRLAGAHEQYF TGTGCCAGCAGCTTAGTGAGGCTGGCAGGGGCCCACGAGCAGTACTTC
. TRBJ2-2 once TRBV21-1 CASTTTPGCIGELFF TGTGCCAGCACCACCACACCAGGATGCATCGGGGAGCTGTTTTTT
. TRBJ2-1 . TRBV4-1 CASSQEAAATFTRRNEQFF TGCGCCAGCAGCCAAGAGGCAGCAGCGACTTTTACGCGTAGGAATGAGCAGTTCTTC
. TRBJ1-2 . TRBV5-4 CASSLPGTHGYTF TGTGCCAGCAGCTTGCCAGGGACACATGGCTACACCTTC
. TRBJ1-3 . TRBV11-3 CASSRWEDSGNTIYF TGTGCCAGCAGCAGGTGGGAGGACTCTGGAAACACCATATATTTT
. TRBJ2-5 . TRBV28 CASSFPRGSEIQETQYF TGTGCCAGCAGTTTCCCCAGGGGATCGGAAATCCAAGAGACCCAGTACTTC
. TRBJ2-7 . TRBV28 CASSYGASSPYEQYF TGTGCCAGCAGTTACGGGGCTTCTTCACCCTACGAGCAGTACTTC
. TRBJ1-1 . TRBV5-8 CASSLRRAEAFF TGTGCCAGCAGCTTGAGGCGGGCTGAAGCTTTCTTT
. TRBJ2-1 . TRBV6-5 CASSPSIAHNEQFF TGTGCCAGCAGCCCTAGTATTGCTCACAATGAGCAGTTCTTC
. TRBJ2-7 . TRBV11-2 CASSSRAKGPYEQYF TGTGCCAGCAGCTCCCGGGCCAAAGGCCCCTACGAGCAGTACTTC
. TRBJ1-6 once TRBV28 CASSLSADNSPLHF TGTGCCAGCAGTTTGTCGGCAGATAATTCACCCCTCCACTTT
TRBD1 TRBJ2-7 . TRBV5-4 CASSLSGTGVYEQYF TGTGCCAGCAGCTTGAGTGGGACAGGGGTCTACGAGCAGTACTTC
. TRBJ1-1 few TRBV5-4 CASSLGGNTEAFF TGTGCCAGCAGCTTGGGAGGGAACACTGAAGCTTTCTTT
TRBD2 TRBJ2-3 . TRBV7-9 CASSRGLAGLTDTQYF TGTGCCAGCAGCCGGGGACTAGCGGGTCTCACAGATACGCAGTATTTT
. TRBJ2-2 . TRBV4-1 CASSQRLNTGELFF TGCGCCAGCAGCCAGCGCCTTAACACCGGGGAGCTGTTTTTT
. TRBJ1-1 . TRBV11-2 CASSLAAGLLAEAFF TGTGCCAGCAGCTTAGCCGCAGGGTTGTTGGCTGAAGCTTTCTTT
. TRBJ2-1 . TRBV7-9 CASSLASLSGYEQFF TGTGCCAGCAGCTTAGCGTCCCTTAGCGGCTATGAGCAGTTCTTC
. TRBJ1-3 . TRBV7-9 CASSLGPHSGNTIYF TGTGCCAGCAGCTTAGGTCCTCACTCTGGAAACACCATATATTTT
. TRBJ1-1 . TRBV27 CASSWGRVGSTEAFF TGTGCCAGCAGTTGGGGCAGGGTGGGAAGCACTGAAGCTTTCTTT
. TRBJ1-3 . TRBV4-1 CASSRRGSLGGNTIYF TGCGCCAGCAGCCGTCGGGGATCCCTGGGAGGAAACACCATATATTTT
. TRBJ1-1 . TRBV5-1 CASSGLSSGNTEAFF TGCGCCAGCAGCGGCTTGTCCTCGGGGAATACTGAAGCTTTCTTT
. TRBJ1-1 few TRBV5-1 CASSLSTAGTEAFF TGCGCCAGCAGCTTGAGTACCGCTGGCACTGAAGCTTTCTTT
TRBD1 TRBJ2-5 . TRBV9 CASSGTGTGLETQYF TGTGCCAGCAGTGGAACCGGGACAGGGCTAGAGACCCAGTACTTC
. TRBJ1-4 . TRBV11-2 CASSLRQVANEKLFF TGTGCCAGCAGCTTGAGACAGGTGGCTAATGAAAAACTGTTTTTT
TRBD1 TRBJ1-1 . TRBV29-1 CSVGGQGQAFF TGCAGCGTGGGGGGACAGGGCCAAGCTTTCTTT
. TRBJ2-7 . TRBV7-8 CASSLRGTSYEQYF TGTGCCAGCAGCCTAAGGGGTACCTCCTACGAGCAGTACTTC
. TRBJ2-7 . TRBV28 CAGGGSSYEQYF TGTGCCGGGGGTGGCAGCTCCTACGAGCAGTACTTC
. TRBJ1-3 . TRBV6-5 CASSYSFLSGNTIYF TGTGCCAGCAGTTACTCTTTCTTGTCTGGAAACACCATATATTTT
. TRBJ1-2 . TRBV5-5 CASSSPWTDPLYGYTF TGTGCCAGCAGCTCTCCCTGGACAGATCCTTTGTATGGCTACACCTTC
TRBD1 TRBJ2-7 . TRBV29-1 CSAGRLTGGRYEQYF TGCAGCGCCGGGCGCCTGACAGGGGGCAGATACGAGCAGTACTTC
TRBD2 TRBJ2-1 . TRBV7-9 CASSLAGVGNEQFF TGTGCCAGCAGCCTGGCGGGAGTGGGCAATGAGCAGTTCTTC
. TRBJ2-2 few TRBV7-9 CASSFRASLIIGELFF TGTGCCAGCAGCTTTCGAGCCTCTCTCATTATCGGGGAGCTGTTTTTT
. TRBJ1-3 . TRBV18 CASSPLNLGSGNTIYF TGTGCCAGCTCACCACTTAACTTGGGCTCTGGAAACACCATATATTTT
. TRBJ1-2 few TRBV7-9 CASSPQGYGYTF TGTGCCAGCAGCCCGCAGGGGTATGGCTACACCTTC
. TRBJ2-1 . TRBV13 CASSLGVTGDHEQFF TGTGCCAGCAGCTTAGGAGTAACGGGAGACCATGAGCAGTTCTTC
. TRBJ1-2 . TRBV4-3 CASSQDGPVSSYGYTF TGCGCCAGCAGCCAAGATGGTCCAGTCTCGAGTTATGGCTACACCTTC
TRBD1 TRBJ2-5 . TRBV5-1 CASSPGQGQPETQYF TGCGCCAGCAGCCCCGGACAGGGCCAGCCGGAGACCCAGTACTTC
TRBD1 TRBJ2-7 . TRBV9 CASSAGTGVSYEQYF TGTGCCAGCAGCGCCGGGACAGGGGTCTCCTACGAGCAGTACTTC
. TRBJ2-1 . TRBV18 CALEGPAYEQFF TGTGCGCTGGAGGGCCCGGCTTATGAGCAGTTCTTC
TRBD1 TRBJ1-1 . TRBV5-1 CASTRTTGGAITEAFF TGCGCCAGCACCCGTACGACAGGGGGAGCGATCACTGAAGCTTTCTTT